This T cell receptor beta chain emerged from a study of T cells in women clearing cervical HPV infection. Whole-study context: Case blood was drawn when the lesion was first found; control blood after infection became undetectable.

TCR beta CDR3 amplified by multiplex PCR from roughly 1,300 ng genomic DNA. Data came from immunoSEQ multiplex PCR; TCRdb stores just in-frame clones and leaves some out. Seen in this sample are under 35,000 clones; the ten most common clones hold about a sixth. As concerns this clone: Its antigen is not identified. The read ends 3 residues before the CDR3 terminus; that terminus is restored from the germline J gene.

The CDR3 spans 14 residues. V was cut by 3 bases and J by 2 bases, with 11 bases left in between. From germline, CDR1 is SGHVS and CDR2 FQNEAQ. The study, taken as a whole, reports: TRBV6-7 abundance was lower in cases than controls (0.11% versus 0.16%).

The source material was blood buffy coat. This clonotype was sampled from a woman between 18 and 75 years old with a cervical HPV16 infection that either progressed to CIN3+ or cleared (not recorded which). The chain carries TRBV7-8 and TRBJ2-7; D remains ambiguous. The part of the CDR3 DNA that was read is TGTGCCAGCAGCTTTGGGCCCACCGCCTACGAG. Translation gives CASSFGPTAYE. From start to end, the CDR3 is CASSFGPTAYEQYF.